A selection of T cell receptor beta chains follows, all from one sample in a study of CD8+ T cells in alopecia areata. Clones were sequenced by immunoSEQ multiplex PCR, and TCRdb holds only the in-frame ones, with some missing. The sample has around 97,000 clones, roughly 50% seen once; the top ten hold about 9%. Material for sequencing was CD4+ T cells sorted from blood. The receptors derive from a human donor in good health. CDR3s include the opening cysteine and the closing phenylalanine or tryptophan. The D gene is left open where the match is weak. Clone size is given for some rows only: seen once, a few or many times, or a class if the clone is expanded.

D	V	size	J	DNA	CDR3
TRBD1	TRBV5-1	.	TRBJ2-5	TGCGCCAGCAGCCGCCTCGGGACAGGACAAGAGACCCAGTACTTC	CASSRLGTGQETQYF
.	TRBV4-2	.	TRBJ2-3	TGTGCCAGCAGCCAAGGGCATTTCCAAAGCACAGATACGCAGTATTTT	CASSQGHFQSTDTQYF
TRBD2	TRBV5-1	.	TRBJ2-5	TGCGCCAGCAGCTTGGGCCAGGGACTACGGGGAGACCAAGAGACCCAGTACTTC	CASSLGQGLRGDQETQYF
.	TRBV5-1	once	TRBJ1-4	TGCGCCAGCAGCTTAAGTGTCCACGGTGAAAAACTGTTTTTT	CASSLSVHGEKLFF
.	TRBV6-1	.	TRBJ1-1	TGTGCCAGCAGTCCCCGTTTTGGTCAGGCTGAAGCTTTCTTT	CASSPRFGQAEAFF
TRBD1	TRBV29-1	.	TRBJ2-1	TGCAGCGTCGACTCGCCGACAGGGGTGGGCAATGAGCAGTTCTTC	CSVDSPTGVGNEQFF
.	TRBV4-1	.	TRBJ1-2	TGCGCCAGCAGCCAAGCCTATCACAGGGCTAACTATGGCTACACCTTC	CASSQAYHRANYGYTF
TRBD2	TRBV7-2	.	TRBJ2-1	TGTGCCTGTAATGGGGGGACTAGCCTTTACAATGAGCAGTTCTTC	CACNGGTSLYNEQFF
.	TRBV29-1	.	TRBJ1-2	TGCAGCGTTGGTGGACCGGCTAACTATGGCTACACCTTC	CSVGGPANYGYTF
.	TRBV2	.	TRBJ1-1	TGTGCCAGCAGTACAGACAGGTCCAAAGCTTTCTTT	CASSTDRSKAFF
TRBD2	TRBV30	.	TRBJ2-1	TGTGCCTGGAGTGTAAATAGCGGGGGGTACAATGAGCAGTTCTTC	CAWSVNSGGYNEQFF
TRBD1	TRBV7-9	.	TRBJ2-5	TGTGCCAGCACCTCCGGGACAGGACAAGAGACCCAGTACTTC	CASTSGTGQETQYF
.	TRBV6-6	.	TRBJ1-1	TGTGCCAGCGTACTGCGGGGTGGCACTGAAGCTTTCTTT	CASVLRGGTEAFF
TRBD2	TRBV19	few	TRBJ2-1	TGTGCCAGTAGTATCCAGCTAGCGGGGGGGCATAGCGAGCAGTTCTTC	CASSIQLAGGHSEQFF
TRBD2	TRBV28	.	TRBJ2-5	TGTGCCAGCAGTTCCACTAGTGGCGGGGGGCTGAGAACCCAGTACTTC	CASSSTSGGGLRTQYF
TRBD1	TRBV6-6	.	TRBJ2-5	TGTGCCAGCAGCCGCGACAGGGGGCACGAGACCCAGTACTTC	CASSRDRGHETQYF
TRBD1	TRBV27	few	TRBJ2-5	TGTGCCAGCAGTCCCTGGGACAGGACGGGGACCCAGTACTTC	CASSPWDRTGTQYF
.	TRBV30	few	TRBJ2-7	TGTGCCTGGAGTGTACTGCGACCCTCCTACGAGCAGTACTTC	CAWSVLRPSYEQYF
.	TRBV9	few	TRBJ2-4	TGTGCCAGCAGCGTAGGATGGGGAGCCAAAAACATTCAGTACTTC	CASSVGWGAKNIQYF
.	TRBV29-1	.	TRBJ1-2	TGCAGCGTTGGAGGGGACGATGGCTACACCTTC	CSVGGDDGYTF
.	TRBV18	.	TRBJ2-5	TGTGCCAGCTCACCTACAGGAGCTACGGTGGAGACCCAGTACTTC	CASSPTGATVETQYF
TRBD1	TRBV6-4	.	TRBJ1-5	TGTGCCAGCACCACCGGGACAGGGAGGTCGGGGAGCAATCAGCCCCAGCATTTT	CASTTGTGRSGSNQPQHF
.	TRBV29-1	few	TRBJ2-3	TGCAGCGTTGAGGAGGCGGGGGATACGCAGTATTTT	CSVEEAGDTQYF
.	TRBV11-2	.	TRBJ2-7	TGTGCCAGCAGCCTAGAGGGTTCGCAGGCCTTC	CASSLEGSQAF
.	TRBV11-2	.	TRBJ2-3	TGTGCCAGCAGCTTAGAGCGGGGTATGCAGTATTTT	CASSLERGMQYF
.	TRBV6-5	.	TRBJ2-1	TGTGCCAGCAGTTACCGTGGGAGCTCCTACAATGAGCAGTTCTTC	CASSYRGSSYNEQFF
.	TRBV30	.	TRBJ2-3	TGTGCCTGGGGACGGGTCACGCAGTATTTT	CAWGRVTQYF
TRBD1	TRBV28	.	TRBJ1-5	TGTGCCAGCAGTTCGACAGGGAGGAATCAGCCCCAGCATTTT	CASSSTGRNQPQHF
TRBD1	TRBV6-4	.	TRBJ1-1	TGTGCCAGCAGTGAAGGAGGTCCCGGGACAGGGAAAGCTTTCTTT	CASSEGGPGTGKAFF
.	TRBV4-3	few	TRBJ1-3	TGCGCCAGCAGCCAAGCGGGGGCGAACTCTGGAAACACCATATATTTT	CASSQAGANSGNTIYF
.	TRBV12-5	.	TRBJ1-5	TGTGCTAGTGGTTTGGTGTACCCCGGAGGTAGCAATCAGCCCCAGCATTTT	CASGLVYPGGSNQPQHF
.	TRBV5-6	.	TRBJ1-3	TGTGCCAGCAGCTTGGTTGAGTCGTCTGGAAACACCATATATTTT	CASSLVESSGNTIYF
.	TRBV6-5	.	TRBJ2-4	TGTGCCAGCGGACCTGGGCAGGGCGCCAAAAACATTCAGTACTTC	CASGPGQGAKNIQYF
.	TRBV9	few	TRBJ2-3	TGTGCCAGCAGCGTCCGCTCGGGGGCAGATACGCAGTATTTT	CASSVRSGADTQYF
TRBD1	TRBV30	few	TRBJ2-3	TGTGCCTGGAGTCCGGGACAGGCCAATACGCAGTATTTT	CAWSPGQANTQYF
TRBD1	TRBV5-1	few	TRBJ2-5	TGCGCCAGCAGCTCTCCAGGGGGCGTCGGGGAGACCCAGTACTTC	CASSSPGGVGETQYF
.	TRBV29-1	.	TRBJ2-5	TGCAGCGTTGGACGGGGTGGAGAGACCCAGTACTTC	CSVGRGGETQYF
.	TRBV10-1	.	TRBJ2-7	TGCGCCAGCAGTGGGTCGACTAGACCCCCCTACGAGCAGTACTTC	CASSGSTRPPYEQYF
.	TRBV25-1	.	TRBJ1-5	TGTGCCAGCAGTGAAGTCGGGAGTCAGCCCCAGCATTTT	CASSEVGSQPQHF
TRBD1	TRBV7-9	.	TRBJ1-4	TGTGCCAGCAGCGTGGGACAGGGGTTTGAAAAACTGTTTTTT	CASSVGQGFEKLFF
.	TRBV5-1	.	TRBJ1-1	TGCGCCAGCAGCTTTTTGATCGACGCGGGCACTGAAGCTTTCTTT	CASSFLIDAGTEAFF
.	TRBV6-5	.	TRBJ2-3	TGTGCCAGCAGTTACGGGAGTCCTAGCACAGATACGCAGTATTTT	CASSYGSPSTDTQYF
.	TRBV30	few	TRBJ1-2	TGTGCCTGGAGTTGGGGTTCCTCTGGCTACACCTTC	CAWSWGSSGYTF
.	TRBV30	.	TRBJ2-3	TGTGCCTGGAGTTTAGGGGTAGATACGCAGTATTTT	CAWSLGVDTQYF
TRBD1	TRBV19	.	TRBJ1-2	TGTGCCAGTACCGCGGACAGGTCAGACTATGGCTACACCTTC	CASTADRSDYGYTF
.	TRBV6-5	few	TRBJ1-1	TGTGCCAGCAGTTACGGAGCCACTGAAGCTTTCTTT	CASSYGATEAFF
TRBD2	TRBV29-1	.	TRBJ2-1	TGCAGCATTACGGGGGGGAGCTCCTACAATGAGCAGTTCTTC	CSITGGSSYNEQFF
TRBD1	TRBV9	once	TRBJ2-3	TGTGCCAGCGGAAACAGGGGGACAGATACGCAGTATTTT	CASGNRGTDTQYF
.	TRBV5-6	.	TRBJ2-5	TGTGCCAGCAGCCGGTACCAAGAGACCCAGTACTTC	CASSRYQETQYF
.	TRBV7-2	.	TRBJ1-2	TGTGCCAGCAGCTTATCTGGAGGGGGGATTTACTATGGCTACACCTTC	CASSLSGGGIYYGYTF